The 5 T cell receptor beta chains in this list originate from one sample, sequenced in a study of cytomegalovirus exposure and HLA in healthy donors. Both 60 Vbeta primers and 13 Jbeta primers went into the PCR. Libraries were prepared by immunoSEQ multiplex PCR; TCRdb keeps only in-frame clonotypes and omits some of them. The sample shows some 140,000 clones, over 80% of them seen only once. Sample: PBMCs. The receptors were sampled from a man in his forties in good health and CMV-seronegative.

This chain uses TRBV27 with TRBJ2-1; D might be TRBD2 (7 bases). The V end was cut by 3 bases, the J end by 6 bases, with 12 bases between. The CDR3 length is 14 residues. CDR1 is MNHEY and CDR2 is SMNVEV in the germline V gene (reference sequence). CDR3 loop: CASSLGGGLNEQFF. CDR3 nucleotides: TGTGCCAGCAGTTTGGGGGGGGGCCTCAATGAGCAGTTCTTC.

This clone was counted at least ten times. The chain carries TRBV6-1 and TRBJ1-2; D may be TRBD1 (5 bases). V was cut by 4 bases and J by 7 bases, with 16 bases left in between. The CDR3 sequence is 14 residues long. Germline V gene sequence: CDR1 MNHNS, CDR2 SASEGT. The CDR3 spells CASSGEAGRGGYTF. Written as DNA, the CDR3 is TGTGCCAGCAGTGGGGAGGCAGGGAGAGGTGGCTACACCTTC.

This chain connects TRBV29-1 to TRBJ2-1, with 9 bases that match TRBD2. V gave up 4 bases and J gave up 5 bases; unmatched junction bases: 3. The CDR3 has 13 amino acids. Germline V CDR1 and CDR2: SQVTM, ANQGSEA. The CDR3 DNA sequence: TGCAGCGTTGGACTAGCGGAGAACAATGAGCAGTTCTTC. Its protein product is CSVGLAENNEQFF.

V is TRBV7-6 and J is TRBJ2-1, with 7 bases lining up with TRBD1. Germline values: CDR1 SGHVS, CDR2 FNYEAQ. The CDR3 spans 15 residues. V was clipped by 5 bases and J by 2 bases; unmatched bases: 6. The CDR3, as DNA: TGTGCCAGCAGCCAAGGGACAGTTCCCTACAATGAGCAGTTCTTC. Protein sequence: CASSQGTVPYNEQFF.

This chain uses TRBV9 with TRBJ2-1; D is unresolved. The germline gives CDR1 SGDLS, CDR2 YYNGEE. This CDR3 has 13 amino acids. Trimming pared 0 bases from V and 5 bases from J, leaving 6 bases between. For the CDR3, the DNA is TGTGCCAGCAGCGTAGGACATGACAATGAGCAGTTCTTC. Encoded protein: CASSVGHDNEQFF.